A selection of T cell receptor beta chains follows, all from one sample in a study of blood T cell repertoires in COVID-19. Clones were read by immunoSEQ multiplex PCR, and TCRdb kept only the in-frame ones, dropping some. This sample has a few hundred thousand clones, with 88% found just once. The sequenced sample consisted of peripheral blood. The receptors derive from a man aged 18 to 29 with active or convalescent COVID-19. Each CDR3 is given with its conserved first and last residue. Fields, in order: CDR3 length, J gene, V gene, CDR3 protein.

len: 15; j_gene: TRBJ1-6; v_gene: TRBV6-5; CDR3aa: CASSPSGDRGSPLHF
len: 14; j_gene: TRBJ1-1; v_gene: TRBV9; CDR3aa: CASSVSTGGTEAFF
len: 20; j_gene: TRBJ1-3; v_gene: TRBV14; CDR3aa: CASSHPLGQGEGGDGNTIYF
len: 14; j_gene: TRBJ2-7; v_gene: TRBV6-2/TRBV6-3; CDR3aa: CASSENRGRYEQYF
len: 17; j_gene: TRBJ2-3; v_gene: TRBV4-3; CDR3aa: CASSQDPTGGWTDTQYF
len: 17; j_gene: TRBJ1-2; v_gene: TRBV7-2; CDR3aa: CASSLVAGTGVNYGYTF
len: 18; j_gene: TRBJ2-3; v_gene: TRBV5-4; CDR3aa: CASSTKPGLAESTDTQYF
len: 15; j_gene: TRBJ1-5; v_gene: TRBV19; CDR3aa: CASSMAGEGNQPQHF
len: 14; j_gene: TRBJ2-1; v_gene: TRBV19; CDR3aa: CASSIHPSGNEQFF
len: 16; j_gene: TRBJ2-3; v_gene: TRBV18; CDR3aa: CASSPGTSGRTDTQYF